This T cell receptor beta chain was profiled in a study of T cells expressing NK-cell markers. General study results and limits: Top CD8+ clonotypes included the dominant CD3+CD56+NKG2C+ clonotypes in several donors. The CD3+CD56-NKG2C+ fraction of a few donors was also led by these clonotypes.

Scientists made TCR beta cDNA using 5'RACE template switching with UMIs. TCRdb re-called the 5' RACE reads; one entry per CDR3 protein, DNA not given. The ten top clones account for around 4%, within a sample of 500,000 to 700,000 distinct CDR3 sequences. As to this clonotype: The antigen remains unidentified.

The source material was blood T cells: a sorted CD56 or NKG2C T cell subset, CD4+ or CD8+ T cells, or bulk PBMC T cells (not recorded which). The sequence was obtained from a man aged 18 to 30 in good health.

The CDR3 here is CASRPGTVGTQYF. The chain combines TRBV12-3 or TRBV12-4 with TRBJ2-3; checking the TCRdb D call of TRBD1 is not possible without DNA. CDR3 length: 13 amino acids.